A single sample is the source of the 7 T cell receptor beta chains below, sequenced in a study of shared clonotypes between healthy human individuals. The protocol was immunoSEQ multiplex PCR, while the TCRdb copy is restricted to in-frame clones and leaves out a portion. The sample holds roughly 220,000 clones, approximately 65% seen once. Material: memory CD4+ T cells sorted from blood. Subset specified: CD45RA-negative fraction. The receptors come from a man aged 25-45 years in good health.

The chain links TRBV10-1 to TRBJ2-3; 13 nucleotides line up with TRBD2. The CDR3 contains 17 residues. Germline CDR1 and CDR2: WNHNN and SYGVQD (reference sequence). Trimming at V came to 4 bases and at J to 1 base, leaving 5 bases not matched to a gene. The CDR3 sequence is CASSGPGLAGRTDTQYF. CDR3 DNA: TGCGCCAGCAGTGGCCCGGGACTAGCGGGGCGCACAGATACGCAGTATTTT.

This chain uses TRBV6-1 with TRBJ2-7; D is perhaps TRBD1 (6 bases). The CDR3 length is 13 residues. Germline V gives CDR1 MNHNS, CDR2 SASEGT. Deletions cut 4 bases from V and 6 bases from J, with 13 bases between. This chain's CDR3 is CASSAQGSGEQYF. The CDR3 DNA follows: TGTGCCAGCAGTGCACAGGGTTCGGGCGAGCAGTACTTC.

The V and J genes are TRBV6-1 and TRBJ1-1; D might be TRBD1 (5 bases). CDR3 size: 15 residues. Per the germline V gene, CDR1 is MNHNS and CDR2 is SASEGT. The V gene lost 4 bases and the J gene lost 1 base, with 13 bases spanning the gap. CDR3 sequence: CASSAFSGPNTEAFF. In DNA, the CDR3 is TGTGCCAGCAGTGCCTTCTCAGGGCCGAACACTGAAGCTTTCTTT.

This clone was counted a single time. This chain joins TRBV30 and TRBJ2-1, with D tentatively TRBD2 (6 bases). V was shortened by 0 bases and J by 1 base, with 10 bases between the two germline ends. From germline, CDR1 is GTSNPN and CDR2 SVGIG (reference sequence). The CDR3 runs 15 residues. CDR3 coding DNA: TGTGCCTGGAGTGTACTGGCGGGATCCTACAATGAGCAGTTCTTC. Its translation: CAWSVLAGSYNEQFF.

V gene TRBV14 combines with J gene TRBJ2-3; 10 bases are shared with TRBD2. The germline gives CDR1 SGHDN, CDR2 FVKESK. J was trimmed by 6 bases and V by 5 bases; bases with no gene match: 5. CDR3 size: 14 residues. The CDR3 protein is CASSTLAGADTQYF. CDR3 bases: TGTGCCAGCAGCACTCTAGCGGGAGCGGATACGCAGTATTTT.

This chain uses TRBV28 with TRBJ2-1, with D maybe TRBD1 (5 bases). Germline CDR1 MDHEN, CDR2 SYDVKM. The CDR3 sequence is 15 residues long. The ends were cut back, 5 bases at V and 1 base at J, with 12 bases in the middle. In DNA, the CDR3 is TGTGCCAGCAGTCTAGGGGCCCTGTCCTACAATGAGCAGTTCTTC. Protein: CASSLGALSYNEQFF.

This chain joins TRBV7-2 and TRBJ1-3, with D unresolved. The ends were cut back, 5 bases at V and 3 bases at J, with 8 bases in the middle. CDR1 and CDR2 (germline): SGHTA, FQGNSA. The CDR3 runs 13 residues. The CDR3 DNA sequence: TGTGCCAGCAGCCAACAGTATGGAAACACCATATATTTT. Its translation: CASSQQYGNTIYF.